A single sample gave rise to the 24 T cell receptor beta chains below, sequenced in a study of identical twins. Each CDR3 protein gets one entry after TCRdb re-called the 5' RACE reads with MiXCR. The sample records 350,000 to 450,000 distinct CDR3 sequences, approximately 17% being singletons. Sequenced: naive T cells sorted from blood. The receptor source for this set is a man aged 45 to 65 in good health.

This clonotype was recorded at least ten times. The chain joins TRBV20-1 to TRBJ2-4, with TRBD2 as a possible D gene (7 bases). The CDR3 contains 14 residues. Trimming cost V 6 bases and J 0 bases, with 12 bases left between them. The germline CDR1 and CDR2 sequences are DFQATT and SNEGSKA (reference sequence). CDR3 sequence: CSAEGGLAKNIQYF. The CDR3 DNA follows: TGCAGTGCGGAGGGGGGGCTAGCCAAAAACATTCAGTACTTC.

The rearrangement links TRBV12-3 or TRBV12-4 to TRBJ2-1, with 8 positions matching TRBD2. The CDR3 runs to 15 residues. The junction had 6 bases not matched to a gene; V was cut back by 6 bases and J by 2 bases. DNA for the CDR3: TGTGCCAGCAGACTCCTCGGGGGGGCCTACAATGAGCAGTTCTTC. Its protein is CASRLLGGAYNEQFF.

This clonotype was found many times. This sequence joins TRBV20-1 and TRBJ1-5; D is ambiguous. Germline V CDR1 and CDR2: DFQATT, SNEGSKA (reference sequence). The CDR3 runs 13 residues. Deletions cut 2 bases from V and 5 bases from J, with 10 bases between. Here the CDR3 DNA reads TGCAGTGCTAGACATACCGGGGATCAGCCCCAGCATTTT. Translated, it gives CSARHTGDQPQHF.

This clonotype was seen many times. The chain combines TRBV6-1 with TRBJ2-1, with TRBD2 identical over 10 bases. This CDR3 spans 15 amino acids. V was clipped by 11 bases and J by 4 bases; unmatched bases: 11. Germline-derived CDR1 and CDR2 are MNHNS and SASEGT. The chain's CDR3 is CAFFRSGREYNEQFF. CDR3 nucleotide sequence: TGTGCCTTTTTCCGCAGCGGGAGGGAGTACAATGAGCAGTTCTTC.

This clonotype was recorded many times. The junction does not match germline at one end; this may be a read error. CDR3 sequence reads: CASREGQGLYNGQFF. DNA of the CDR3: TGTGCCAGCAGAGAGGGACAGGGGTTATACAATGGGCAGTTCTTC. This rearrangement joins TRBV28 to TRBJ2-1; 10 bases match TRBD1. The CDR3 totals 15 residues. Germline V gives CDR1 MDHEN, CDR2 SYDVKM.

J is TRBJ2-7 and V is TRBV20-1; TRBD1 matches at 8 bases. The CDR3 is 14 amino acids. Trimming cost V 6 bases and J 2 bases; bases outside gene matches: 9. Germline V gene lookup returns CDR1 DFQATT and CDR2 SNEGSKA (reference sequence). For the CDR3, the DNA is TGCAGTGCCAGGGGGCTTAGTCCTACCTACGAGCAGTACTTC. It is translated as CSARGLSPTYEQYF.

This chain links TRBV6-2 or TRBV6-3 with TRBJ2-3; D is uncertain. Per germline, CDR1 MNHEY and CDR2 SVGEGT. This CDR3 is 12 amino acids long. Trimming shortened V by 2 bases and J by 5 bases, and 5 bases separated the two germline ends. CDR3 nucleotides: TGTGCCAGCAGTTACCACGGAGATACGCAGTATTTT. Translated, it gives CASSYHGDTQYF.

The chain couples TRBV7-9 to TRBJ1-2; tentatively, D is TRBD1 (5 bases). V dropped 5 bases and J dropped 5 bases, with 18 bases sitting between them. Germline V gene lookup returns CDR1 SEHNR and CDR2 FQNEAQ (reference sequence). The CDR3 spans 15 residues. The chain's CDR3 is CASSNTGERLYGYTF. The DNA of the CDR3 is TGTGCCAGCAGCAACACAGGAGAGAGGTTATATGGCTACACCTTC.

The chain couples TRBV6-2 or TRBV6-3 to TRBJ1-1, with 9 bases that match TRBD1. V was pared by 0 bases and J by 5 bases, with 7 bases of the junction left unmatched. This CDR3 is 16 amino acids long. Germline CDR1 reads MNHEY; CDR2 reads SVGEGT. The CDR3 loop reads CASSYSLTGGSTEAFF. DNA for the CDR3: TGTGCCAGCAGTTACTCGTTGACAGGGGGATCAACTGAAGCTTTCTTT.

This clonotype was counted many times. The chain recombines TRBV12-3 or TRBV12-4 with TRBJ1-2; a possible D gene is TRBD1 (5 bases). This CDR3 is built from 15 residues. The germline V and J ends were trimmed by 6 bases and 7 bases, with 21 bases remaining between them. CDR3 sequence reads: CASSPDGGVRGGYTF. CDR3 bases: TGTGCCAGCAGCCCTGACGGTGGCGTAAGGGGTGGCTACACCTTC.

V gene TRBV12-3 or TRBV12-4 combines with J gene TRBJ2-1, with D perhaps matching TRBD2 (5 bases). This CDR3 spans 15 amino acids. V lost 6 bases and J 4 bases, leaving 16 bases between the germline ends. The DNA of the CDR3 is TGTGCCAGCAGCGTAGCGTCCAGTCAGTACAATGAGCAGTTCTTC. Its protein is CASSVASSQYNEQFF.

The rearrangement uses TRBV12-3 or TRBV12-4 and TRBJ2-5; TRBD2 aligns across 15 bases. With V trimmed by 5 bases and J by 5 bases, 0 bases remained unmatched. The CDR3 has 14 residues. CDR3 sequence: CASSGTSGRETQYF. DNA of the CDR3: TGTGCCAGCAGTGGGACTAGCGGGAGGGAGACCCAGTACTTC.

This clonotype was counted ten times or more. The V gene is TRBV5-6, the J gene TRBJ2-4; D not resolved. This CDR3 has 17 amino acids. Between the trimmed V and J ends, which lost 0 bases and 0 bases, there was a span of 13 bases. Germline CDR1 reads SGHDT; CDR2 reads YYEEEE. The CDR3, as DNA: TGTGCCAGCAGCTTGGCCTTTCCGGTCCGAGCCAAAAACATTCAGTACTTC. Its translation: CASSLAFPVRAKNIQYF.

J is TRBJ2-5 and V is TRBV4-2; a weak D match, TRBD2 (6 bases). This CDR3 has 15 residues. Trimming took off 4 bases at V and 4 bases at J, with 16 bases between the two ends. CDR1 LGHNA and CDR2 YNFKEQ come from the germline V gene. The CDR3 sequence is CASSPWGGGAETQYF. CDR3 bases: TGTGCCAGCAGCCCTTGGGGCGGAGGGGCAGAGACCCAGTACTTC.

The chain uses TRBV29-1 and TRBJ2-1; TRBD2 matches 13 bases. The length of the CDR3 is 15 residues. V lost 5 bases, J lost 9 bases, and 10 bases stayed unmatched. From germline, CDR1 is SQVTM and CDR2 ANQGSEA. CDR3 sequence (DNA): TGCAGCGTTTGGACTAGCGGGAGTTCCGGGAGTGAGCAGTTCTTC. This gives the protein CSVWTSGSSGSEQFF.

This clonotype was counted a few times. V is TRBV6-1 and J is TRBJ2-2, with 9 bases lining up with TRBD1. CDR3 length: 14 amino acids. V lost 5 bases and J lost 7; bases outside the gene matches: 5. Germline CDR1 and CDR2: MNHNS and SASEGT. DNA of the CDR3: TGTGCCAGCAGTAGAGGGACAGGGATCGGGGAGCTGTTTTTT. Its protein is CASSRGTGIGELFF.

V usage is TRBV6-2 or TRBV6-3 and J usage is TRBJ2-2; D gene ambiguous. Germline CDR1 MNHEY, CDR2 SVGEGT. This CDR3 has 16 residues. With 2 bases removed from V and 0 bases from J, the gap between germline ends came to 10 bases. CDR3 residues: CASSYPRGTNTGELFF. The CDR3 nucleotides are TGTGCCAGCAGTTACCCCCGAGGAACGAACACCGGGGAGCTGTTTTTT.

V and J are TRBV29-1 and TRBJ1-1; possible D gene TRBD1, 5 bases. This CDR3 is 13 amino acids long. Germline values: CDR1 SQVTM, CDR2 ANQGSEA. The V gene lost 7 bases and the J gene lost 4 bases, with 16 bases spanning the gap. The CDR3 protein is CSAGDHTGTEAFF. Written as DNA, the CDR3 is TGCAGCGCTGGGGACCACACGGGCACTGAAGCTTTCTTT.

This clonotype was counted between two and nine times. This chain links TRBV24-1 with TRBJ2-1; D perhaps matches TRBD1 (6 bases). Germline V gene lookup returns CDR1 KGHDR and CDR2 SFDVKD. The CDR3 consists of 17 residues. The V end lost 0 bases, the J end lost 8 bases, and 19 bases lay between the germline ends. The CDR3 DNA sequence: TGTGCCACCAGTGATTTGCTCCAGGGGACACCATGGGATGAGCAGTTCTTC. As protein: CATSDLLQGTPWDEQFF.

This clonotype was seen more than once but under ten times. The CDR3 loop reads CASSPTVDQPQHF. CDR3 nucleotide sequence: TGTGCCAGCTCACCTACAGTGGATCAGCCCCAGCATTTT. The chain couples TRBV18 to TRBJ1-5, with no clear D. Germline CDR1 and CDR2: KGHSH and LQKENI. The CDR3 has 13 residues. V lost 3 bases to trimming and J lost 5 bases, with 8 bases between them.

The rearrangement uses TRBV4-3 and TRBJ1-6; D not certain. CDR1 is LGHNA, CDR2 YSLEER, per germline. Trimming cost V 0 bases and J 8 bases, with 8 bases left between them. The CDR3 totals 14 residues. The CDR3 nucleotides read TGCGCCAGCAGCCAAGACGGTGATGATTCACCCCTCCACTTT. Encoded protein: CASSQDGDDSPLHF.

This clonotype was seen many times. In nucleotides, the CDR3 is TGCAGCGTTGAGGAGGGGTACGAGCAGTACTTC. This encodes CSVEEGYEQYF. This chain links TRBV29-1 with TRBJ2-7; a possible D gene is TRBD2 (6 bases). CDR3 length equals 11 residues. The germline gives CDR1 SQVTM, CDR2 ANQGSEA. Trimming cost V 3 bases and J 4 bases, with 7 bases left between them.

Many counts were recorded for this clonotype. The chain recombines TRBV7-8 with TRBJ2-3; D unresolved. This CDR3 has 16 amino acids. Trimming removed 4 bases at V and 2 bases at J, with 16 bases between. CDR1 and CDR2 from the germline V gene are SGHVS and FQNEAQ. CDR3 region: CASSYLSGIHTDTQYF. In DNA form, the CDR3 reads TGTGCCAGCAGCTACCTGTCCGGAATCCACACAGATACGCAGTATTTT.

A word on this clonotype: A much larger clonotype is one base distant, so this may be a read error. V gene TRBV15 combines with J gene TRBJ2-7; D gene unclear. The CDR3 spans 12 residues. Per the germline V gene, CDR1 is LNHNV and CDR2 is YYDKDF (reference sequence). The V end lost 0 bases, the J end lost 2 bases, and 2 bases lay between the germline ends. CDR3 protein: CATSRDPYEQYF. In DNA form, the CDR3 reads TGTGCCACCAGCAGAGATCCCTACGAGCAGTACTTC.